This is a list of T cell receptor beta chains from one sample in a study of PD-L1 blockade in urothelial cancer. Repertoires were generated with immunoSEQ multiplex PCR, while TCRdb's copy carries only in-frame clones and drops some. The table records more than 60,000 clones, 85% to 90% of them present only once. The material was PBMCs, obtained around atezolizumab (anti-PD-L1) treatment. These TCRs come from a man aged 55 to 70 with urothelial cancer. Both conserved end residues are part of each CDR3. A D gene is named only where the DNA matches it firmly. Size is stated for part of the rows, as once, few or many counts, or as a class when the clone is expanded.

>TRBV11-3|-|-|TRBJ1-2
TGTGCCAGCAGCTTCGACACAGCTAACTATGGCTACACCTTC
CASSFDTANYGYTF
>TRBV18|-|TRBD1|TRBJ2-7
TGTGCCAGCTCACTCACCGGGACAGGGATTTACGAGCAGTACTTC
CASSLTGTGIYEQYF
>TRBV4-1|-|TRBD2|TRBJ2-1
TGCGCCAGCAGCCGATCGGGACTAGGGAACAATGAGCAGTTCTTC
CASSRSGLGNNEQFF
>TRBV18|-|TRBD1|TRBJ2-7
TGTGCCAGCTCACCCCGGGACAGGAGCTCCGAGCAGTACTTC
CASSPRDRSSEQYF
>TRBV4-2|-|-|TRBJ2-1
TGTGCCAGCAGCCAAGTCGGGGATGCCAATGAGCAGTTCTTC
CASSQVGDANEQFF
>TRBV6-1|-|TRBD1|TRBJ1-5
TGTGCCAGCGGATGGACAGGGAATAATCAGCCCCAGCATTTT
CASGWTGNNQPQHF
>TRBV6-6|-|-|TRBJ2-7
TGTGCCAGCAGTAGCAGAGGACTACGCCAGTACGAGCAGTACTTC
CASSSRGLRQYEQYF
>TRBV19|-|TRBD2|TRBJ2-1
TGTGCCAGTCGAATTGGACTAGCGGGCCCGAGCTCCTACAATGAGCAGTTCTTC
CASRIGLAGPSSYNEQFF
>TRBV4-3|-|-|TRBJ1-2
TGCGCCAGCAGCCAAGAGCAGGGTCTTGGCTATGGCTACACCTTC
CASSQEQGLGYGYTF
>TRBV7-9|-|TRBD2|TRBJ2-1
TGTGCCAGCAGCTCGCACAGTACTAGCGGGGGGGCAACCTACAATGAGCAGTTCTTC
CASSSHSTSGGATYNEQFF
>TRBV27|-|TRBD1|TRBJ2-7
TGTGCCAGCAGTTTTGCCCAACGACAGGGGGTTCCCTACGAGCAGTACTTC
CASSFAQRQGVPYEQYF
>TRBV6-5|-|-|TRBJ2-7
TGTGCCAGCAGTTACGAGGTGACTAGAGACGAGCAGTACTTC
CASSYEVTRDEQYF
>TRBV10-2|-|TRBD1|TRBJ1-1
TGCGCCAGCAGTACGACAGGGACGAACACTGAAGCTTTCTTT
CASSTTGTNTEAFF
>TRBV9|-|TRBD1|TRBJ1-1
TGTGCCAGCAGCGTCCAGGGACAGGCGAACACTGAAGCTTTCTTT
CASSVQGQANTEAFF
>TRBV18|-|TRBD2|TRBJ2-4
TGTGCCAGCTCACTGACTAGCGGGGGGGCCCAAAGCAAAAACATTCAGTACTTC
CASSLTSGGAQSKNIQYF
>TRBV27|-|-|TRBJ2-3
TGTGCCAGCACCAACGGCGTGGGGAGCGAGTATTTT
CASTNGVGSEYF
>TRBV7-6|-|-|TRBJ2-2
TGTGCCAGCAGCTTAGGGGGACTGTACACCGGGGAGCTGTTTTTT
CASSLGGLYTGELFF
>TRBV2|-|TRBD1|TRBJ1-2
TGTGCCACGCGACAGGGGCGGAATTATGGCTACACCTTC
CATRQGRNYGYTF
>TRBV7-9|-|TRBD1|TRBJ2-7
TGTGCCAGCAGCCCCGGACAGGGGGCGAGGGAGCAGTACTTC
CASSPGQGAREQYF
>TRBV14|-|-|TRBJ2-2
TGTGCCAGCAGCCCCAGGGTCCAGTCGGGGGAGCTGTTTTTT
CASSPRVQSGELFF
>TRBV10-3|-|-|TRBJ1-5
TGTGCCATCAGGAAAGACGAGGTTCAGCCCCAGCATTTT
CAIRKDEVQPQHF
>TRBV19|-|-|TRBJ2-1
TGTGCCAGTAGTAAGGCGGGATTTTTGCTCTTC
CASSKAGFLLF
>TRBV18|-|-|TRBJ2-7
TGTGCCAGCTCACCTCTCGAGGGCGAGCAGTACTTC
CASSPLEGEQYF
>TRBV6-1|-|-|TRBJ1-5
TGTGCCAGCAGTGAAGCGTGGGTACAGCTGAAAGGTTTTCAGCCCCAGCATTTT
CASSEAWVQLKGFQPQHF
>TRBV5-1|-|-|TRBJ1-6
TGCGCCAGCAGCTTGGAGGGGTCTTTTATTTCACCCCTCCACTTT
CASSLEGSFISPLHF
>TRBV29-1|-|-|TRBJ2-7
TGCAGCGCCCTAGCCAAGACCTACGAGCAGTACTTC
CSALAKTYEQYF
>TRBV7-6|-|-|TRBJ2-7
TGTGCCAGCAGCTTAGAGCCCGGTACCGAGCAGTACTTC
CASSLEPGTEQYF
>TRBV4-1|few|-|TRBJ1-1
TGCGCCAGCAGTGGGGGGAGGAACACTGAAGCTTTCTTT
CASSGGRNTEAFF
>TRBV7-3|-|-|TRBJ2-3
TGTGCCAGCAGCCCCTGGGTAGCTAGCACAGATACGCAGTATTTT
CASSPWVASTDTQYF
>TRBV23-1|-|TRBD1|TRBJ1-2
TGCGCCAGCAGTCAACACCGGGACAGGTGGAATGGCTACACCTTC
CASSQHRDRWNGYTF
>TRBV19|-|TRBD1|TRBJ1-5
TGTGCCAGTGGACAGGTGAGCAATCAGCCCCAGCATTTT
CASGQVSNQPQHF
>TRBV28|-|-|TRBJ2-3
TGTGCCAGCAGTCCCGGACTACTTCCACAAGATACGCAGTATTTT
CASSPGLLPQDTQYF
>TRBV7-3|-|TRBD2|TRBJ2-1
TGTGCCAGCAGCCAACGACTAGCAAGATACAATGAGCAGTTCTTC
CASSQRLARYNEQFF
>TRBV2|once|TRBD1|TRBJ2-7
TGTGCCAGCAACCTGGACAGGGGGCGCTCCTACGAGCAGTACTTC
CASNLDRGRSYEQYF
>TRBV30|-|TRBD1|TRBJ2-2
TGTGCCTGGGGGACAGCGAACACCGGGGAGCTGTTTTTT
CAWGTANTGELFF
>TRBV11-3|-|TRBD1|TRBJ1-3
TGTGCCAGCAGCTCATCCGGGACAGGCGGAAACACCATATATTTT
CASSSSGTGGNTIYF
>TRBV15|-|-|TRBJ2-7
TGTGCCACCAGCAGAGAAAAGGCGGGGTCCTACGAGCAGTACTTC
CATSREKAGSYEQYF
>TRBV4-3|once|-|TRBJ2-1
TGCGCCAGCAGCCAGAGAAATGAGCAGTTCTTC
CASSQRNEQFF
>TRBV27|-|-|TRBJ2-7
TGTGCCAGCAGTTTATACAGGGACCTCTACGAGCAGTACTTC
CASSLYRDLYEQYF
>TRBV6-4|-|-|TRBJ1-1
TGTGCCAGCAGTGAACAGGGAGAAAAGAACACTGAAGCTTTCTTT
CASSEQGEKNTEAFF
>TRBV5-5|-|-|TRBJ1-1
TGTGCCAGCAGCTTGGGACACTGGAACACTGAAGCTTTCTTT
CASSLGHWNTEAFF
>TRBV2|-|-|TRBJ1-5
TGTGCCAGCAGTGTCGGGGAAGTGAGCAATCAGCCCCAGCATTTT
CASSVGEVSNQPQHF
>TRBV5-6|-|-|TRBJ2-7
TGTGCCAGCAGCACTCGAGGAAGCCCCCGTACCTACGAGCAGTACTTC
CASSTRGSPRTYEQYF
>TRBV19|-|-|TRBJ1-5
TGTGCCAGTAGTAAAGGCGAGGGGGTAAGCAATCAGCCCCAGCATTTT
CASSKGEGVSNQPQHF
>TRBV7-8|few|TRBD1|TRBJ1-1
TGTGCCAGCAGCTTAGCGGGGGAAGGGGGCAGGGGAGCTTTCTTT
CASSLAGEGGRGAFF
>TRBV5-1|once|TRBD1|TRBJ1-1
TGCGCCAGCAGCCCGGACAGGGGGCGAGTGAACACTGAAGCTTTCTTT
CASSPDRGRVNTEAFF
>TRBV30|-|TRBD1|TRBJ1-1
TGTGCCTGTACCGGGACAGGGAACACTGAAGCTTTCTTT
CACTGTGNTEAFF
>TRBV7-7|-|TRBD2|TRBJ2-2
TGTGCTAGCAGCTTATATAGCGGGGTTCTCACCGGGGAGCTGTTTTTT
CASSLYSGVLTGELFF
>TRBV19|-|-|TRBJ1-1
TGTGCCAGTAGTATGAGGGTACGATCCACTGAAGCTTTCTTT
CASSMRVRSTEAFF
>TRBV28|-|-|TRBJ2-7
TGTGCCAGCAGTTTATGGTCTAGCGGACAGACCCACTCCTACGAGCAGTACTTC
CASSLWSSGQTHSYEQYF
>TRBV6-5|-|-|TRBJ2-3
TGTGCCAGCAGTCGACAGGATACCACAGATACGCAGTATTTT
CASSRQDTTDTQYF
>TRBV6-5|few|TRBD2|TRBJ2-7
TGTGCCAGCAGCTACTCGGGGGGACTATCCTACGAGCAGTACTTC
CASSYSGGLSYEQYF
>TRBV28|-|-|TRBJ1-1
TGTGCCAGCAGGCGTTCCGCGGCCGGAAGGACTGAAGCTTTCTTT
CASRRSAAGRTEAFF
>TRBV9|-|-|TRBJ1-6
TGTGCCAGCAGCTTTCGACAGGCGAATTCACCCCTCCACTTT
CASSFRQANSPLHF
>TRBV6-5|-|-|TRBJ1-2
TGTGCCAGCAGGGCAGACAGGAACTATGGCTACACCTTC
CASRADRNYGYTF
>TRBV7-2|-|-|TRBJ2-7
TGTGCCAGCAGCTTAGGGGGAGAGGCCGCCGAGCAGTACTTC
CASSLGGEAAEQYF
>TRBV2|-|TRBD1|TRBJ2-5
TGTGCCAGCAGTGTGGACAGGGGAGTTCTCGAGACCCAGTACTTC
CASSVDRGVLETQYF
>TRBV7-9|-|TRBD1|TRBJ2-2
TGTGCCAGCAGCTTAACTAACAGGGGGCTTTCCGGGGAGCTGTTTTTT
CASSLTNRGLSGELFF
>TRBV9|-|-|TRBJ1-2
TGTGCCAGCAGCGAGGGAGGGTGGAGCGGCTACACCTTC
CASSEGGWSGYTF
>TRBV11-2|-|-|TRBJ2-7
TGTGCCAGCAGCTCCCGGGGGAACTACTACGAGCAGTACTTC
CASSSRGNYYEQYF